The rows below give T cell receptor beta chains drawn from one sample of a study of shared clonotypes between healthy human individuals. Repertoires were generated with immunoSEQ multiplex PCR, while TCRdb's copy carries only in-frame clones and drops some. The profile shows about 2.4 million clones, roughly 93% of them singletons. Specimen: naive CD4+ T cells from PBMCs. The receptors shown here come from a man aged 18-30 years in good health. Some clones in this sample may be carry-over from other donors' samples. The CDR3 runs from the conserved cysteine through the conserved F or W. The D gene is left open where the match is weak. The size entry is marked missing in some rows and otherwise reads once, few, many or a size class.

TRBJ2-2 | TRBV7-8 | . | . | 15 | CASSLVPRGTGELFF | TGTGCCAGCAGCTTGGTCCCCCGAGGGACCGGGGAGCTGTTTTTT
TRBJ2-7 | TRBV28 | TRBD2 | . | 14 | CASSSPGRSYEQYF | TGTGCCAGCAGTTCCCCCGGGAGGTCCTACGAGCAGTACTTC
TRBJ1-3 | TRBV27 | . | . | 13 | CASSSNIGNTIYF | TGTGCCAGCAGTTCCAACATTGGAAACACCATATATTTT
TRBJ1-2 | TRBV29-1 | . | . | 14 | CSVGSFQALYGYTF | TGCAGCGTTGGATCTTTTCAGGCGCTCTATGGCTACACCTTC
TRBJ2-5 | TRBV4-1 | TRBD1 | once | 17 | CASSQDLRQGTPETQYF | TGCGCCAGCAGCCAAGATCTCCGACAGGGGACCCCAGAGACCCAGTACTTC
TRBJ1-4 | TRBV7-9 | . | . | 14 | CASSPGASNEKLFF | TGTGCCAGCAGCCCGGGGGCGAGTAATGAAAAACTGTTTTTT
TRBJ2-1 | TRBV5-4 | . | once | 17 | CASSLRPRAGSFNEQFF | TGTGCCAGCAGCTTACGCCCGCGGGCAGGGAGTTTCAATGAGCAGTTCTTC
TRBJ1-3 | TRBV7-9 | . | . | 15 | CASSLVGSSGNTIYF | TGTGCCAGCAGCTTAGTAGGTTCCTCTGGAAACACCATATATTTT
TRBJ2-3 | TRBV4-3 | . | . | 12 | CASSHRTDTQYF | TGCGCCAGCAGCCACCGCACAGATACGCAGTATTTT
TRBJ1-3 | TRBV4-3 | TRBD1 | . | 13 | CASSYRGGNTIYF | TGCGCCAGCAGCTACAGGGGTGGAAACACCATATATTTT
TRBJ2-3 | TRBV6-1 | . | . | 17 | CASSELYWTDRTDTQYF | TGTGCCAGCAGTGAACTGTATTGGACTGATCGGACAGATACGCAGTATTTT
TRBJ2-1 | TRBV11-3 | . | . | 15 | CASSLDWRAYNEQFF | TGTGCCAGCAGCTTAGATTGGAGGGCCTACAATGAGCAGTTCTTC
TRBJ1-2 | TRBV6-1 | . | . | 14 | CASSERGLNYGYTF | TGTGCCAGCAGTGAACGGGGGCTTAACTATGGCTACACCTTC
TRBJ2-7 | TRBV27 | . | . | 16 | CASSPKRTFISYEQYF | TGTGCCAGCAGTCCCAAAAGGACATTCATCTCCTACGAGCAGTACTTC
TRBJ1-4 | TRBV19 | . | . | 15 | CASSIRIRTNEKLFF | TGTGCCAGTAGCATCAGGATAAGAACTAATGAAAAACTGTTTTTT
TRBJ2-2 | TRBV28 | TRBD2 | . | 16 | CASCTAGFANTGELFF | TGTGCCAGCTGTACAGCGGGGTTCGCGAACACCGGGGAGCTGTTTTTT
TRBJ2-7 | TRBV20-1 | . | . | 10 | CSAVQDEQYF | TGCAGTGCCGTCCAGGACGAGCAGTACTTC
TRBJ1-4 | TRBV5-1 | TRBD1 | few | 14 | CASSEQGAGEKLFF | TGCGCCAGCAGCGAGCAGGGGGCTGGTGAAAAACTGTTTTTT
TRBJ2-1 | TRBV7-2 | . | . | 13 | CASSLSRYNEQFF | TGTGCCAGCAGCTTATCCCGGTACAATGAGCAGTTCTTC
TRBJ2-2 | TRBV7-9 | . | . | 16 | CASSHRSGYGTGELFF | TGTGCCAGCAGCCACCGTAGCGGATATGGCACCGGGGAGCTGTTTTTT
TRBJ2-2 | TRBV6-1 | . | . | 12 | CASSLLRGELFF | TGTGCCAGCAGTCTCCTGAGGGGGGAGCTGTTTTTT
TRBJ2-7 | TRBV6-6 | TRBD1 | . | 14 | CASSYGDREGEQYF | TGTGCCAGCAGTTACGGGGACAGGGAAGGCGAGCAGTACTTC
TRBJ2-1 | TRBV7-2 | . | . | 14 | CASSRGTSLGEQFF | TGTGCCAGCAGCCGAGGGACTTCTCTAGGTGAGCAGTTCTTC
TRBJ1-1 | TRBV19 | . | . | 13 | CASSTNRVTEAFF | TGTGCCAGTAGTACGAATAGGGTCACTGAAGCTTTCTTT
TRBJ1-3 | TRBV30 | . | few | 11 | CAWSVTNTIYF | TGTGCCTGGAGTGTAACGAACACCATATATTTT
TRBJ2-3 | TRBV11-2 | . | . | 14 | CASSLRGVIDTQYF | TGTGCCAGCAGCCTCCGAGGGGTTATCGATACGCAGTATTTT
TRBJ2-3 | TRBV5-4 | . | . | 15 | CASSGGRAITDTQYF | TGTGCCAGCAGCGGCGGACGAGCGATCACAGATACGCAGTATTTT
TRBJ2-1 | TRBV11-1 | TRBD2 | . | 14 | CASSFGTSGGEQFF | TGTGCCAGCAGCTTTGGGACTAGCGGGGGTGAGCAGTTCTTC
TRBJ1-1 | TRBV10-3 | . | . | 16 | CAISDSPGGGVNAAFF | TGTGCCATCAGTGACAGTCCAGGAGGGGGAGTCAACGCAGCTTTCTTT
TRBJ2-1 | TRBV7-3 | TRBD2 | . | 16 | CASSLVAGAAYNEQFF | TGTGCCAGCAGCTTGGTAGCGGGGGCGGCCTACAATGAGCAGTTCTTC
TRBJ2-7 | TRBV9 | . | . | 15 | CASSSRTGPGGEQYF | TGTGCCAGCAGCTCCCGGACAGGGCCGGGGGGCGAGCAGTACTTC
TRBJ1-5 | TRBV28 | TRBD1 | . | 17 | CASPTGTGGRGDQPQHF | TGTGCCAGCCCTACCGGGACAGGGGGCCGGGGTGATCAGCCCCAGCATTTT